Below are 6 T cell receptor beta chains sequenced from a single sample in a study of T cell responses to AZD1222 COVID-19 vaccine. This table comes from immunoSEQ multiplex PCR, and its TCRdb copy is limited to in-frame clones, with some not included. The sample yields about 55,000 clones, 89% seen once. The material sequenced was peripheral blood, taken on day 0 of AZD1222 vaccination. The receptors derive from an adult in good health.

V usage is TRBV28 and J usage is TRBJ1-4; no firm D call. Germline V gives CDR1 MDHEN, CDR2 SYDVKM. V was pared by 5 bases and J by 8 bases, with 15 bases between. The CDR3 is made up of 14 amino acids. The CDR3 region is CASSPGSLREKLFF. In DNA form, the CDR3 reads TGTGCCAGCAGTCCCGGTTCCTTAAGGGAAAAACTGTTTTTT.

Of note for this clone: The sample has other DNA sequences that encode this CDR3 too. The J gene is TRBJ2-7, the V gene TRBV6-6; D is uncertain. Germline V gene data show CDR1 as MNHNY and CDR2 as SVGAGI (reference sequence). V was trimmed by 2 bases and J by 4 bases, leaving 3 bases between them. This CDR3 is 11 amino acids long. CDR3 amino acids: CASSYEYEQYF. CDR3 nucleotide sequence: TGTGCCAGCAGTTACGAGTACGAGCAGTACTTC.

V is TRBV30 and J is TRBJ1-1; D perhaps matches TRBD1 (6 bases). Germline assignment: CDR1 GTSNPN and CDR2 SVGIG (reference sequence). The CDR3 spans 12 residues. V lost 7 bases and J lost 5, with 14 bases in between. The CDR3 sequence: CAYSQGWTEAFF. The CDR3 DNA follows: TGTGCCTACTCACAGGGATGGACTGAAGCTTTCTTT. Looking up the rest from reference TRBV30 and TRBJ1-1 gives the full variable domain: SQTIHQWPATLVQPVGSPLSLECTVEGTSNPNLYWYRQAAGRGLQLLFYSVGIGQISSEVPQNLSASRPQDRQFILSSKKLLLSDSGFYLCAYSQGWTEAFFGQGTRLTVV.

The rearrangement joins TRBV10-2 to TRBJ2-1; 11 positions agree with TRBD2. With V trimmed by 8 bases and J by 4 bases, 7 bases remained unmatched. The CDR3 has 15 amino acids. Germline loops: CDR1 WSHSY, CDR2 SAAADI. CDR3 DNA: TGCGCCAGCGTAACGGGACTAGCGGTTTACAATGAGCAGTTCTTC. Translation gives CASVTGLAVYNEQFF.

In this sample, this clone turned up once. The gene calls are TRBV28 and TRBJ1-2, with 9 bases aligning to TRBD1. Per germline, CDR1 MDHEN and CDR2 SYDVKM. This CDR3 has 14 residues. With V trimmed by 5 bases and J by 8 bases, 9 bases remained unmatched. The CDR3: CASSLVGTGYGYTF. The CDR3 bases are TGTGCCAGCAGTCTAGTCGGGACAGGGTACGGCTACACCTTC.

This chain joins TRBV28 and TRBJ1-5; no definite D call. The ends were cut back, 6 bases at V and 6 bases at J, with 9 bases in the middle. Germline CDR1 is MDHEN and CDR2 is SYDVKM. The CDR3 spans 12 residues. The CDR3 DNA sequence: TGTGCCAGCAGCTCCCCACTTCAGCCCCAGCATTTT. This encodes CASSSPLQPQHF.